What follows is one TCR beta chain and its context. What it binds is not known. This sequence may be a read error, since a much larger clone differs from it by one base. The data were obtained in a study of tumor-infiltrating lymphocytes in primary liver carcinoma. In the study overall: Lesions, classed as T1-T3 N0M0, spanned roughly 4 to 10 cm across.

Study findings and constraints: The top-250-clone fraction was significantly higher in tumors than in blood (p = 0.039). Tumor-adjacent and tumor-blood pairs shared a smaller degree of overlap than tumor region pairs.

Making TCR beta cDNA involved 400 to 600 ng total RNA and a constant-region primer. ARM-PCR was slightly modified, and three nested multiplex PCR rounds with it gave rise to the TCR beta libraries. Both of the initial two PCR rounds ran for 10 cycles and employed TRBV1-TRBV30 forward primers alongside a C-beta reverse primer. Each CDR3 protein is one row after TCRdb ran MiXCR on the multiplex PCR reads. Of hundreds of thousands of distinct CDR3 sequences listed, almost 60% are singletons. Germline V lookup: CDR1 SQVTM, CDR2 ANQGSEA. V lost 4 bases, J lost 10 bases, and 15 bases lay in between. The CDR3 sequence is 12 residues long. Germline DNA was extracted alongside blood RNA, which was obtained from unsorted whole blood. Chronic HBV infection was present, with no prior treatment.

Sequencing input: peripheral blood. The rearrangement links TRBV29-1 to TRBJ2-3; TRBD1 or TRBD2 may be the D gene (5 bases each). The receptor's source is a woman in her 30s with primary liver carcinoma and hepatitis B virus infection. CDR3 in DNA: TGCAGCGTTGCACCCGGGACCGGTTCGCAGTATTTT. It translates to CSVAPGTGSQYF.